The next 19 T cell receptor beta chains were all read from a single sample in a study of blood T cell repertoires in COVID-19. The assay was immunoSEQ multiplex PCR, and TCRdb's table has in-frame clones only and misses some. Here the sample spans approximately 100,000 clones, approximately 88% being singletons. The sequencing sample was made of peripheral blood. These receptors came from a woman aged 55-69 years with acute or convalescent COVID-19.

The chain joins TRBV6-1 to TRBJ2-7; TRBD2 matches at 14 bases. The CDR3 contains 15 residues. V trimming: 2 bases; J trimming: 6 bases; junction bases outside the gene matches: 3. From germline, CDR1 is MNHNS and CDR2 SASEGT. The CDR3 DNA is TGTGCCAGCAGTGAAATGACTAGCGGGAGGGGCGAGCAGTACGTC. Translating gives CASSEMTSGRGEQYV.

The V and J genes are TRBV3-1 (or the pseudogene TRBV3-2) and TRBJ1-2; maybe TRBD1 (5 bases). This CDR3 comprises 15 residues. Between the trimmed V and J ends, which lost 0 bases and 8 bases, there was a span of 16 bases. Germline CDR1 reads LGHDT; CDR2 reads YNNKEL (reference sequence). The DNA of the CDR3 is TGTGCCAGCAGCCAAGAGGCGGGGCGTGGCTGGGGCTACACCTTC. Its translation: CASSQEAGRGWGYTF.

V usage is TRBV2 and J usage is TRBJ2-2; 8 nucleotides match TRBD1. CDR1 is SNHLY, CDR2 FYNNEI, per germline. The CDR3 contains 16 residues. J gave up 4 bases and V 1 base, and 5 bases lay outside the gene matches. DNA for the CDR3: TGTGCCAGCAGTGAAGAGACAGGGGTTGGCACCGGGGAGCTGTTTTTT. This sequence encodes CASSEETGVGTGELFF.

The chain recombines TRBV7-2 with TRBJ2-1; no reliable D call. The ends were cut back, 7 bases at V and 9 bases at J, with 10 bases in the middle. Germline V gene sequence: CDR1 SGHTA, CDR2 FQGNSA. This CDR3 contains 11 residues. The CDR3 DNA is TGTGCCAGCACCCTAACGCGTGAGCAGTTCTTC. This sequence encodes CASTLTREQFF. Supplemented by reference TRBV7-2 and TRBJ2-1, the full variable domain reads GAGVSQSPSNKVTEKGKDVELRCDPISGHTALYWYRQSLGQGLEFLIYFQGNSAPDKSGLPSDRFSAERTGGSVSTLTIQRTQQEDSAVYLCASTLTREQFFGPGTRLTVL.

The V gene is TRBV5-1, the J gene TRBJ1-2, with D perhaps TRBD1 (6 bases). CDR1 and CDR2 from the germline V gene are SGHRS and YFSETQ. Trimming took off 4 bases at V and 2 bases at J, with 15 bases between the two ends. The CDR3 has 15 amino acids. For the CDR3, the DNA is TGCGCCAGCAGCCCTGGACAGAAAACAAACTATGGCTACACCTTC. It specifies CASSPGQKTNYGYTF.

The J gene is TRBJ2-1, the V gene TRBV7-2; the D is unclear. The CDR3 runs 11 residues. V lost 2 bases and J lost 9, with 5 bases in between. Germline V lookup: CDR1 SGHTA, CDR2 FQGNSA. The CDR3 region is CASSLIIEQFF. The DNA of the CDR3 is TGTGCCAGCAGCTTAATCATTGAGCAGTTCTTC. Full variable domain (missing parts from reference TRBV7-2 and TRBJ2-1): GAGVSQSPSNKVTEKGKDVELRCDPISGHTALYWYRQSLGQGLEFLIYFQGNSAPDKSGLPSDRFSAERTGGSVSTLTIQRTQQEDSAVYLCASSLIIEQFFGPGTRLTVL.

The rearrangement uses TRBV20-1 and TRBJ1-2, with D tentatively TRBD1 (5 bases). CDR1 DFQATT and CDR2 SNEGSKA come from the germline V gene (reference sequence). Trimming left V 3 bases short and J 6 bases short, with 11 bases between. The CDR3 runs to 12 residues. The CDR3 here is CSASSGNDGYTF. CDR3 coding DNA: TGCAGTGCTAGTTCAGGGAACGATGGCTACACCTTC.

The V gene is TRBV5-4, the J gene TRBJ1-3; TRBD1 matches 8 bases. The germline V gene encodes CDR1 SGHNT and CDR2 YYREEE (reference sequence). The CDR3 loop spans 15 amino acids. After removal of 1 base from V and 6 bases from J, the junction contained 6 bases not matched to a gene. This CDR3 is CASSLPGGKLNTIYF. Here the CDR3 DNA reads TGTGCCAGCAGCTTGCCAGGGGGCAAATTAAACACCATATATTTT.

The chain carries TRBV25-1 and TRBJ2-1; 9 bases match TRBD1. V shed 5 bases, J shed 9 bases, and the junction held 14 bases outside the gene matches. Germline V lookup: CDR1 MGHDK, CDR2 SYGVNS. The CDR3 consists of 16 residues. CDR3 residues: CASSPIMGQGWGEQFF. DNA for the CDR3: TGTGCCAGCAGTCCAATAATGGGACAGGGATGGGGTGAGCAGTTCTTC. The variable domain in full, with the rest retrieved from reference TRBV25-1 and TRBJ2-1, is EADIYQTPRYLVIGTGKKITLECSQTMGHDKMYWYQQDPGMELHLIHYSYGVNSTEKGDLSSESTVSRIRTEHFPLTLESARPSHTSQYLCASSPIMGQGWGEQFFGPGTRLTVL.

The J gene is TRBJ1-4, the V gene TRBV3-1 (or the pseudogene TRBV3-2); TRBD1 matches 9 bases. V shed 3 bases, J shed 7 bases, and the junction held 9 bases outside the gene matches. The CDR3 is 16 amino acids. Germline assignment: CDR1 LGHDT and CDR2 YNNKEL (reference sequence). In DNA, the CDR3 is TGTGCCAGCAGCCAGGGACAGGGCTCTTGGAGTGAAAAACTGTTTTTT. Translated: CASSQGQGSWSEKLFF.

The chain couples TRBV2 to TRBJ2-7; D possibly corresponds to TRBD2 (5 bases). Between the trimmed V and J ends, which lost 4 bases and 2 bases, there was a span of 9 bases. The CDR3 loop spans 13 amino acids. The germline gives CDR1 SNHLY, CDR2 FYNNEI. Here the CDR3 DNA reads TGTGCCAGCAGTGTAACTAGAACCTACGAGCAGTACGTC. It specifies CASSVTRTYEQYV.

This chain uses TRBV6-1 with TRBJ2-3; weak D call: TRBD2 (6 bases). Germline loops: CDR1 MNHNS, CDR2 SASEGT. This CDR3 region has 16 residues. Between the trimmed V and J ends, which lost 2 bases and 0 bases, there was a span of 12 bases. CDR3 amino acids: CASSERGGMSTDTQYF. CDR3 sequence (DNA): TGTGCCAGCAGTGAAAGAGGCGGGATGAGCACAGATACGCAGTATTTT.

This rearrangement joins TRBV11-2 to TRBJ2-5; 8 positions match TRBD2. Trimming removed 5 bases from V and 3 bases from J; junction bases left unmatched: 2. CDR1 and CDR2 (germline): SGHAT, FQNNGV. The CDR3 contains 13 residues. CDR3 DNA: TGTGCCAGCAGCCCACTAGCGGAAGAGACCCAGTACTTC. It codes for CASSPLAEETQYF.

This chain connects TRBV6-5 to TRBJ2-2; D might be TRBD2 (6 bases). The CDR3 contains 12 residues. Germline loops: CDR1 MNHEY, CDR2 SVGAGI. Trimming took off 8 bases at V and 7 bases at J, with 11 bases between the two ends. DNA for the CDR3: TGTGCCAGCTTGGGAGGAGGCGGGGAGCTGTTTTTT. It translates to CASLGGGGELFF.

The genes are TRBV19 and TRBJ2-3, with D possibly matching TRBD2 (6 bases). Between the trimmed V and J ends, which lost 8 bases and 3 bases, there was a span of 9 bases. The CDR3 consists of 12 residues. Germline V gene data show CDR1 as LNHDA and CDR2 as SQIVND (reference sequence). The CDR3 region is CASRGLTDTQYF. The CDR3 DNA is TGTGCCAGTCGGGGACTTACAGATACGCAGTATTTT.

V usage is TRBV12-3 or TRBV12-4 and J usage is TRBJ1-5; D is perhaps TRBD1 (6 bases). The V end lost 3 bases, the J end lost 4 bases, and 7 bases lay between the germline ends. This CDR3 is 13 amino acids long. DNA for the CDR3: TGTGCCAGCAGTTTTGGACAGAATCAGCCCCAGCATTTT. Amino acid sequence: CASSFGQNQPQHF.

The V gene is TRBV19, the J gene TRBJ2-1, with TRBD2 as a possible D gene (5 bases). Trimming left V 3 bases short and J 4 bases short, with 10 bases between. CDR1 and CDR2 from the germline V gene are LNHDA and SQIVND (reference sequence). The CDR3 loop spans 14 amino acids. The chain's CDR3 is CASSIGDPYNEQFF. The CDR3 DNA follows: TGTGCCAGTAGTATCGGGGATCCATACAATGAGCAGTTCTTC.

The rearrangement links TRBV18 to TRBJ2-1, with 9 bases fitting TRBD2. Germline V gives CDR1 KGHSH, CDR2 LQKENI. This CDR3 is 19 amino acids long. J gave up 0 bases and V 3 bases, and 12 bases lay outside the gene matches. CDR3 bases: TGTGCCAGCTCACCTATGAATAGAGCGGGAGGATCCTCCTACAATGAGCAGTTCTTC. Translated: CASSPMNRAGGSSYNEQFF. The full variable domain, in which reference TRBV18 and TRBJ2-1 provide the parts outside the CDR3, is NAGVMQNPRHLVRRRGQEARLRCSPMKGHSHVYWYRQLPEEGLKFMVYLQKENIIDESGMPKERFSAEFPKEGPSILRIQQVVRGDSAAYFCASSPMNRAGGSSYNEQFFGPGTRLTVL.

The gene calls are TRBV7-3 and TRBJ1-5, with 7 bases matching TRBD1. The CDR3 extends over 15 amino acids. Germline lookup yields CDR1 SGHTA and CDR2 FQGTGA. The trim removed 2 bases at V and 3 bases at J, leaving 4 bases unmatched. CDR3 sequence (DNA): TGTGCCAGCAGCTTAGGAGACAGGGTCAATCAGCCCCAGCATTTT. It encodes CASSLGDRVNQPQHF.